This is a list of T cell receptor beta chains from one sample in a study of T cells in Graves' hyperthyroidism and ophthalmopathy. TCRdb ran MiXCR on the multiplex PCR reads and lists one entry per CDR3 protein. The sample has about 360,000 distinct CDR3 sequences, roughly 14% seen once. Source material: blood. Receptors were obtained from a man aged 25 to 45 with Graves' hyperthyroidism that later progressed to Graves' ophthalmopathy. CDR3s include the opening cysteine and the closing phenylalanine or tryptophan. The D gene is left open where the match is weak. For some rows the clone size is stated as once, few or many, or as a class when expanded; others skip it.

CDR3 protein: CASSRTGTWGYGYTF; CDR3 DNA: TGTGCCAGCAGTCGGACAGGGACTTGGGGCTATGGCTACACCTTC; CDR3 length: 15; D gene: TRBD1; J gene: TRBJ1-2; clone size: .; V gene: TRBV12-3/TRBV12-4
CDR3 protein: CASSFSWEQFF; CDR3 DNA: TGTGCCAGCAGTTTCAGTTGGGAGCAGTTCTTC; CDR3 length: 11; D gene: .; J gene: TRBJ2-1; clone size: many; V gene: TRBV28
CDR3 protein: CASSEWTGLDEQSF; CDR3 DNA: TGTGCCAGCAGTGAGTGGACAGGGCTTGATGAGCAGTCCTTC; CDR3 length: 14; D gene: TRBD1; J gene: TRBJ2-1; clone size: .; V gene: TRBV25-1
CDR3 protein: CASSEGHPLGTQYF; CDR3 DNA: TGTGCCAGCAGTGAAGGACACCCCCTGGGGACCCAGTACTTC; CDR3 length: 14; D gene: .; J gene: TRBJ2-5; clone size: .; V gene: TRBV6-1
CDR3 protein: CSAKAGTGAFGYTF; CDR3 DNA: TGCAGTGCTAAAGCCGGGACAGGGGCCTTTGGCTACACCTTC; CDR3 length: 14; D gene: TRBD1; J gene: TRBJ1-2; clone size: .; V gene: TRBV20-1
CDR3 protein: CASILPGQGYGYTF; CDR3 DNA: TGTGCCAGCATCCTACCGGGACAGGGGTATGGCTACACCTTC; CDR3 length: 14; D gene: TRBD1; J gene: TRBJ1-2; clone size: .; V gene: TRBV5-4
CDR3 protein: CASSLGVYYGYTF; CDR3 DNA: TGCGCCAGCAGCTTGGGGGTTTACTATGGCTACACCTTC; CDR3 length: 13; D gene: .; J gene: TRBJ1-2; clone size: many; V gene: TRBV5-1
CDR3 protein: CASSQLVTVGSPLHF; CDR3 DNA: TGTGCCAGCAGCCAATTAGTCACGGTAGGCTCACCCCTCCACTTT; CDR3 length: 15; D gene: .; J gene: TRBJ1-6; clone size: .; V gene: TRBV3-1
CDR3 protein: CASSPGPTNQPQHF; CDR3 DNA: TGTGCCAGCTCACCAGGGCCGACCAATCAGCCCCAGCATTTT; CDR3 length: 14; D gene: .; J gene: TRBJ1-5; clone size: few; V gene: TRBV18
CDR3 protein: CSARDLVGRMNTEAFF; CDR3 DNA: TGCAGTGCTAGAGATCTGGTAGGCAGGATGAACACTGAAGCTTTCTTT; CDR3 length: 16; D gene: .; J gene: TRBJ1-1; clone size: many; V gene: TRBV20-1
CDR3 protein: CASSHSTFSEQFF; CDR3 DNA: TGTGCCAGCAGCCACTCGACATTTAGTGAGCAGTTCTTC; CDR3 length: 13; D gene: .; J gene: TRBJ2-1; clone size: many; V gene: TRBV5-6
CDR3 protein: CASGLTGVTEAFF; CDR3 DNA: TGTGCTAGTGGTTTGACAGGGGTAACTGAAGCTTTCTTT; CDR3 length: 13; D gene: TRBD1; J gene: TRBJ1-1; clone size: many; V gene: TRBV12-5
CDR3 protein: CSASQGLAVTDTQYF; CDR3 DNA: TGCAGTGCCTCCCAGGGCCTAGCGGTCACAGATACGCAGTATTTT; CDR3 length: 15; D gene: TRBD2; J gene: TRBJ2-3; clone size: few; V gene: TRBV20-1
CDR3 protein: CSVAATRSGFF; CDR3 DNA: TGCAGCGTTGCGGCCACCCGGAGTGGTTTCTTT; CDR3 length: 11; D gene: .; J gene: TRBJ1-1; clone size: few; V gene: TRBV29-1
CDR3 protein: CASSYSILRTEAFF; CDR3 DNA: TGTGCCAGCAGTTACTCGATTCTGAGGACTGAAGCTTTCTTT; CDR3 length: 14; D gene: .; J gene: TRBJ1-1; clone size: many; V gene: TRBV6-5
CDR3 protein: CASSLDGSMNTEAFF; CDR3 DNA: TGTGCCAGCAGCTTAGACGGCAGCATGAACACTGAAGCTTTCTTT; CDR3 length: 15; D gene: .; J gene: TRBJ1-1; clone size: many; V gene: TRBV7-9
CDR3 protein: CASSYRDNSYNEQFF; CDR3 DNA: TGTGCCAGCAGTTACCGTGACAACTCCTACAATGAGCAGTTCTTC; CDR3 length: 15; D gene: .; J gene: TRBJ2-1; clone size: many; V gene: TRBV6-1
CDR3 protein: CATPFGRALDQPQHF; CDR3 DNA: TGTGCCACCCCCTTCGGCAGGGCCCTGGATCAGCCCCAGCATTTT; CDR3 length: 15; D gene: .; J gene: TRBJ1-5; clone size: .; V gene: TRBV24-1
CDR3 protein: CASSSQLAKPYEQYF; CDR3 DNA: TGTGCCAGCAGCTCGCAACTAGCGAAACCCTACGAGCAGTACTTC; CDR3 length: 15; D gene: TRBD2; J gene: TRBJ2-7; clone size: many; V gene: TRBV5-5
CDR3 protein: CSAKIRASGDSYNEQFF; CDR3 DNA: TGCAGTGCCAAGATTAGGGCTAGCGGGGACTCCTACAATGAGCAGTTCTTC; CDR3 length: 17; D gene: TRBD2; J gene: TRBJ2-1; clone size: many; V gene: TRBV20-1
CDR3 protein: CASSEPGAEQFF; CDR3 DNA: TGCGCCAGCAGTGAACCGGGGGCTGAGCAGTTCTTC; CDR3 length: 12; D gene: .; J gene: TRBJ2-1; clone size: .; V gene: TRBV10-1
CDR3 protein: CASSPSIRTSKVDTQYF; CDR3 DNA: TGTGCCAGCAGCCCCTCAATTCGGACTAGCAAGGTTGATACGCAGTATTTT; CDR3 length: 17; D gene: TRBD2; J gene: TRBJ2-3; clone size: many; V gene: TRBV3-1
CDR3 protein: CASSEARPTDTQYF; CDR3 DNA: TGTGCCAGCAGTGAAGCGCGACCGACAGATACGCAGTATTTT; CDR3 length: 14; D gene: .; J gene: TRBJ2-3; clone size: many; V gene: TRBV2
CDR3 protein: CASSWWAGVDTEAFF; CDR3 DNA: TGTGCCAGCAGTTGGTGGGCAGGGGTGGACACTGAAGCTTTCTTT; CDR3 length: 15; D gene: .; J gene: TRBJ1-1; clone size: many; V gene: TRBV6-1
CDR3 protein: CSARGPGRNQPQHF; CDR3 DNA: TGCAGTGCTAGAGGTCCGGGGCGCAATCAGCCCCAGCATTTT; CDR3 length: 14; D gene: .; J gene: TRBJ1-5; clone size: many; V gene: TRBV20-1
CDR3 protein: CASSYEVQSSGNTIYF; CDR3 DNA: TGTGCCAGCAGTTACGAGGTGCAGAGCTCTGGAAACACCATATATTTT; CDR3 length: 16; D gene: .; J gene: TRBJ1-3; clone size: few; V gene: TRBV6-2/TRBV6-3
CDR3 protein: CASSTRLMSGVKNIQYF; CDR3 DNA: TGTGCCAGCAGTACCCGACTAATGAGTGGGGTCAAAAACATTCAGTACTTC; CDR3 length: 17; D gene: .; J gene: TRBJ2-4; clone size: .; V gene: TRBV6-1
CDR3 protein: CASSYDRNYGYTF; CDR3 DNA: TGTGCCAGCAGTTACGACAGGAACTATGGCTACACCTTC; CDR3 length: 13; D gene: .; J gene: TRBJ1-2; clone size: many; V gene: TRBV6-5
CDR3 protein: CASSPIGAQTGELFF; CDR3 DNA: TGTGCCAGCAGTCCCATCGGGGCTCAAACCGGGGAGCTGTTTTTT; CDR3 length: 15; D gene: .; J gene: TRBJ2-2; clone size: many; V gene: TRBV6-1
CDR3 protein: CASSSVTDTQYF; CDR3 DNA: TGTGCCAGCAGCTCAGTGACAGATACGCAGTATTTT; CDR3 length: 12; D gene: .; J gene: TRBJ2-3; clone size: many; V gene: TRBV11-3
CDR3 protein: CASTPASDEQFF; CDR3 DNA: TGTGCCAGCACCCCGGCTAGCGACGAGCAGTTCTTC; CDR3 length: 12; D gene: .; J gene: TRBJ2-1; clone size: many; V gene: TRBV2
CDR3 protein: CSASRGGRTEAFF; CDR3 DNA: TGCAGTGCTAGCCGCGGGGGGAGGACTGAAGCTTTCTTT; CDR3 length: 13; D gene: .; J gene: TRBJ1-1; clone size: many; V gene: TRBV20-1
CDR3 protein: CASSLAGSTEAFF; CDR3 DNA: TGTGCCAGCAGCTTGGCCGGGAGCACTGAAGCTTTCTTT; CDR3 length: 13; D gene: .; J gene: TRBJ1-1; clone size: many; V gene: TRBV5-6
CDR3 protein: CAISESKTSGGYNNEQFF; CDR3 DNA: TGTGCCATCAGTGAGTCGAAAACTAGCGGGGGGTACAACAATGAGCAGTTCTTC; CDR3 length: 18; D gene: TRBD2; J gene: TRBJ2-1; clone size: few; V gene: TRBV10-3
CDR3 protein: CATSDSPHVPNYGYTF; CDR3 DNA: TGTGCCACCAGTGATTCTCCACACGTTCCTAACTATGGCTACACCTTC; CDR3 length: 16; D gene: .; J gene: TRBJ1-2; clone size: .; V gene: TRBV24-1
CDR3 protein: CASSPGQNTGELFF; CDR3 DNA: TGTGCCAGCAGCCCTGGACAAAACACCGGGGAGCTGTTTTTT; CDR3 length: 14; D gene: .; J gene: TRBJ2-2; clone size: many; V gene: TRBV18
CDR3 protein: CASRPGALYSSGYTF; CDR3 DNA: TGTGCCAGCCGACCTGGGGCTCTCTATTCGAGTGGCTACACCTTC; CDR3 length: 15; D gene: .; J gene: TRBJ1-2; clone size: many; V gene: TRBV6-1
CDR3 protein: CASSLMATRGADTQYF; CDR3 DNA: TGTGCCAGCAGCTTAATGGCTACTCGGGGGGCAGATACGCAGTATTTT; CDR3 length: 16; D gene: TRBD2; J gene: TRBJ2-3; clone size: many; V gene: TRBV7-3
CDR3 protein: CASSVGLANTNEQFF; CDR3 DNA: TGTGCCAGCAGCGTCGGACTAGCGAATACCAATGAGCAGTTCTTC; CDR3 length: 15; D gene: TRBD2; J gene: TRBJ2-1; clone size: .; V gene: TRBV5-6
CDR3 protein: CASSSGTGGNTEAFF; CDR3 DNA: TGCGCCAGCAGCAGCGGGACAGGGGGTAACACTGAAGCTTTCTTT; CDR3 length: 15; D gene: TRBD1; J gene: TRBJ1-1; clone size: many; V gene: TRBV5-1
CDR3 protein: CASSLAFGNEQFF; CDR3 DNA: TGTGCCAGCAGCCTAGCCTTTGGGAATGAGCAGTTCTTC; CDR3 length: 13; D gene: .; J gene: TRBJ2-1; clone size: many; V gene: TRBV3-1
CDR3 protein: CSARGQAVRELFF; CDR3 DNA: TGCAGTGCTAGAGGCCAGGCCGTTCGGGAGCTGTTTTTT; CDR3 length: 13; D gene: .; J gene: TRBJ2-2; clone size: .; V gene: TRBV20-1
CDR3 protein: CASSYKGIGPLHF; CDR3 DNA: TGTGCCAGCAGTTACAAGGGAATAGGGCCCCTCCACTTT; CDR3 length: 13; D gene: .; J gene: TRBJ1-6; clone size: few; V gene: TRBV6-5
CDR3 protein: CASSIVWGYGYTF; CDR3 DNA: TGTGCCAGTAGTATAGTCTGGGGCTATGGCTACACCTTC; CDR3 length: 13; D gene: .; J gene: TRBJ1-2; clone size: .; V gene: TRBV19
CDR3 protein: CASSLQSGRQPQHF; CDR3 DNA: TGTGCCAGCAGTTTACAGTCGGGGCGTCAGCCCCAGCATTTT; CDR3 length: 14; D gene: .; J gene: TRBJ1-5; clone size: many; V gene: TRBV28
CDR3 protein: CSARRLAGVDEQYF; CDR3 DNA: TGCAGTGCTAGAAGGTTAGCGGGGGTAGACGAGCAGTACTTC; CDR3 length: 14; D gene: TRBD2; J gene: TRBJ2-7; clone size: few; V gene: TRBV20-1
CDR3 protein: CASSLGGQIYNEQFF; CDR3 DNA: TGTGCCAGCAGTTTAGGGGGACAGATTTACAATGAGCAGTTCTTC; CDR3 length: 15; D gene: TRBD1; J gene: TRBJ2-1; clone size: many; V gene: TRBV12-3/TRBV12-4
CDR3 protein: CASNTGTSPYNEQFF; CDR3 DNA: TGTGCCAGCAATACCGGGACTAGCCCTTACAATGAGCAGTTCTTC; CDR3 length: 15; D gene: TRBD2; J gene: TRBJ2-1; clone size: many; V gene: TRBV27
CDR3 protein: CASSPPKTSRNFDEQFF; CDR3 DNA: TGTGCCAGCAGCCCACCAAAGACTAGCAGAAACTTCGATGAGCAGTTCTTC; CDR3 length: 17; D gene: TRBD2; J gene: TRBJ2-1; clone size: .; V gene: TRBV7-9
CDR3 protein: CASSDWGEPQHF; CDR3 DNA: TGTGCCAGCAGTGATTGGGGGGAGCCCCAGCATTTT; CDR3 length: 12; D gene: .; J gene: TRBJ1-5; clone size: many; V gene: TRBV2
CDR3 protein: CASSYSPSRGRQYF; CDR3 DNA: TGTGCCAGCAGTTACTCGCCCTCGAGGGGGAGGCAGTACTTC; CDR3 length: 14; D gene: .; J gene: TRBJ2-7; clone size: many; V gene: TRBV6-6
CDR3 protein: CASREERQGAGGYTF; CDR3 DNA: TGTGCCAGCAGGGAAGAAAGACAGGGGGCAGGAGGCTACACCTTC; CDR3 length: 15; D gene: TRBD1; J gene: TRBJ1-2; clone size: many; V gene: TRBV6-1
CDR3 protein: CASSERLADNEQFF; CDR3 DNA: TGTGCCAGCAGTGAAAGACTAGCGGATAATGAGCAGTTCTTC; CDR3 length: 14; D gene: TRBD2; J gene: TRBJ2-1; clone size: .; V gene: TRBV27
CDR3 protein: CSARVGALSGNTIYF; CDR3 DNA: TGCAGTGCTAGAGTGGGAGCTCTCTCTGGAAACACCATATATTTT; CDR3 length: 15; D gene: .; J gene: TRBJ1-3; clone size: .; V gene: TRBV20-1
CDR3 protein: CASSLGFPTELGCDTQYF; CDR3 DNA: TGTGCCAGCAGCTTGGGTTTTCCGACAGAACTTGGATGCGATACGCAGTATTTT; CDR3 length: 18; D gene: .; J gene: TRBJ2-3; clone size: .; V gene: TRBV5-6
CDR3 protein: CASSQDTGLGVSTDTQYF; CDR3 DNA: TGCGCCAGCAGCCAAGATACAGGACTAGGAGTGAGCACAGATACGCAGTATTTT; CDR3 length: 18; D gene: TRBD2; J gene: TRBJ2-3; clone size: .; V gene: TRBV4-1
CDR3 protein: CAWIAGLDTQYF; CDR3 DNA: TGTGCCTGGATCGCGGGGTTAGATACGCAGTATTTT; CDR3 length: 12; D gene: .; J gene: TRBJ2-3; clone size: many; V gene: TRBV30
CDR3 protein: CSASGGPIKGNEQFF; CDR3 DNA: TGCAGTGCTAGCGGCGGGCCCATCAAGGGTAATGAGCAGTTCTTC; CDR3 length: 15; D gene: .; J gene: TRBJ2-1; clone size: few; V gene: TRBV20-1
CDR3 protein: CASSPQGQGNQPQHF; CDR3 DNA: TGTGCCAGTAGTCCCCAGGGGCAGGGGAATCAGCCCCAGCATTTT; CDR3 length: 15; D gene: .; J gene: TRBJ1-5; clone size: few; V gene: TRBV19
CDR3 protein: CASTKQGAGTEAFF; CDR3 DNA: TGTGCCAGCACTAAACAGGGGGCAGGTACTGAAGCTTTCTTT; CDR3 length: 14; D gene: TRBD1; J gene: TRBJ1-1; clone size: many; V gene: TRBV12-3/TRBV12-4